This T cell receptor beta chain was captured by sequencing in a study of blood T cell repertoires in COVID-19. On the study more broadly: Spain, Italy and the United States supplied samples that represented acute and convalescent COVID-19. From T cells, B-cell-depleted T cells, or PBMCs came the material, which was cDNA or gDNA.

Some clones are missing from TCRdb's copy, which holds only in-frame ones; the method was immunoSEQ multiplex PCR. The table records 150,000 to 200,000 clones, roughly 78% of them present only once. This CDR3 has 16 residues. Germline CDR1 MNHEY, CDR2 SVGAGI. Trimming pared 0 bases from V and 4 bases from J, leaving 12 bases between. The gene calls are TRBV6-5 and TRBJ1-4; D is unresolved. Sequences were obtained from peripheral blood. The clonotype originates from a woman older than 75 with active or convalescent COVID-19. The CDR3 is CASSYSIQVLNEKLFF. CDR3 nucleotide sequence: TGTGCCAGCAGTTACTCGATCCAGGTCCTTAATGAAAAACTGTTTTTT.